The source of this TCR beta chain is a study of CXCR3-negative and CXCR3-positive naive CD8 T cells. Overall study findings and caveats: Each naive subset displayed comparably high diversity, whereas memory CD8+ cells displayed much lower diversity.

CDR1 is SGHRS, CDR2 YFSETQ, per germline. This CDR3 is built from 19 residues. Of note for this clonotype: Its target is not known.

Researchers prepared the TRB cDNA libraries using 5' RACE with UMI labels. Using the 5' RACE reads, TCRdb records one entry per CDR3 protein without DNA. This repertoire includes approximately 88,000 distinct CDR3 sequences. This clonotype was sampled from a human donor in good health. Some clones in this sample may be carry-over from other donors' samples. Input material: naive CXCR3- CD8+ T cells from blood. Subset noted: CD45RO-CCR7+CD27+CD95- naive CD8+ T cells lacking CXCR3 (TNR3-). This rearrangement joins TRBV5-1 to TRBJ2-7; the TCRdb call, TRBD1, lacks DNA for checking. The CDR3 protein is CASSFAGTGVSKSSYEQYF.